This T cell receptor beta chain came from a study of T cells in localized non-small cell lung cancer. Study-wide findings and caveats: Tumor trailed uninvolved adjacent lung in T cell clonality, which peaked there.

About this clone: What it binds is not known.

TCRdb's copy holds only in-frame clones and misses some; the assay was immunoSEQ multiplex PCR. The sample gives about 39,000 clones, about 85% of which show up once; around a third is in the top ten. This specimen was PBMCs, taken before any cancer treatment. The sequence was obtained from a woman aged 40-69 years with stage II squamous cell lung carcinoma.

CDR3: CASSTLRASGGYETQYF. As DNA, the CDR3 is TGTGCCAGCAGTACTCTAAGGGCTAGCGGGGGGTATGAGACCCAGTACTTC. V and J are TRBV28 and TRBJ2-5, with TRBD2 matching 11 bases. This CDR3 spans 17 amino acids. The trim removed 5 bases at V and 5 bases at J, leaving 13 bases unmatched. Per the germline V gene, CDR1 is MDHEN and CDR2 is SYDVKM.